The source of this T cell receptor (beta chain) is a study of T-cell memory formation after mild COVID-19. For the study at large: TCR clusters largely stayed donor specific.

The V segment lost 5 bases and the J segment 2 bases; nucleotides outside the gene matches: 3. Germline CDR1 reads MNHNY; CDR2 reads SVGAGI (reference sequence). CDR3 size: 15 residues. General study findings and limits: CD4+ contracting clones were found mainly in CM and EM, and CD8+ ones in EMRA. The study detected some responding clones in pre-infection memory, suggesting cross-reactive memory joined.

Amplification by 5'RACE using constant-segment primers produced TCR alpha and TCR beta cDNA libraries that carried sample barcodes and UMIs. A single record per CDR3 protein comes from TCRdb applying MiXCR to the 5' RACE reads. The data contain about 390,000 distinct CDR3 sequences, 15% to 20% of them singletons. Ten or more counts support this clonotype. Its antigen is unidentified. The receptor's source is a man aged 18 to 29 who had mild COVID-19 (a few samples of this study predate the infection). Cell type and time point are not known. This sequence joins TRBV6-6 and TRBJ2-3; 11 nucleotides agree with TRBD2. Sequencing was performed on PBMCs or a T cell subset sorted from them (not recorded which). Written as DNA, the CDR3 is TGTGCCAGCAGTCGACTAGCGGGGTACACAGATACGCAGTATTTT. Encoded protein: CASSRLAGYTDTQYF.